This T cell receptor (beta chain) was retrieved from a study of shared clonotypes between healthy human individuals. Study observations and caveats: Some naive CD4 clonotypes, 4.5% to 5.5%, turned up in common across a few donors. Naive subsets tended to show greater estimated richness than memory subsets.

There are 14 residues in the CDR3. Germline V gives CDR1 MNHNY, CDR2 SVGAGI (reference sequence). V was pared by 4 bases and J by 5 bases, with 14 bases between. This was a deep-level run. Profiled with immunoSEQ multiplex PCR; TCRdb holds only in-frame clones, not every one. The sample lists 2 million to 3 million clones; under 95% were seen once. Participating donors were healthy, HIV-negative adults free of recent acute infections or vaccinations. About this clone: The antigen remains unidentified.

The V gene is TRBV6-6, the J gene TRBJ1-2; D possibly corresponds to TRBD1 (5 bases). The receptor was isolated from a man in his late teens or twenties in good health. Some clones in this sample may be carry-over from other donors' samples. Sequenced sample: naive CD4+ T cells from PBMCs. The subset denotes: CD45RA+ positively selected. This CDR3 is CASSLGEGPYGYTF. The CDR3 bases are TGTGCCAGCAGTTTAGGTGAGGGACCGTATGGCTACACCTTC.